The TCR beta chain under discussion was sequenced for a study of cytomegalovirus exposure and HLA in healthy donors. Study-wide points: The study listed 150 to 200 cytomegalovirus-associated TCR beta chains. TCR beta sequences reportedly predicted most subjects' HLA-A and HLA-B alleles accurately.

The V end was cut by 8 bases, the J end by 8 bases, with 21 bases between. The CDR3 has 14 amino acids. Germline CDR1 is GTSNPN and CDR2 is SVGIG (reference sequence). Donors showed nominal health when sampled, although they likely had unrecorded immune exposures. Use of 60 Vbeta and 13 Jbeta primers characterized the PCR. The method was immunoSEQ multiplex PCR; TCRdb's version includes in-frame clones alone and lacks a portion of them. The sample lists over 85,000 clones; about four fifths were seen once. In the case of this clone: The antigen remains unidentified.

Sample: PBMCs. The source is a female donor in good health and CMV-seropositive. The J gene is TRBJ1-4, the V gene TRBV30; D may be TRBD1 (6 bases). CDR3 DNA: TGTGCCGCCGGCCGGGGGGCTGAGGGGGAAAAACTGTTTTTT. It is translated as CAAGRGAEGEKLFF.